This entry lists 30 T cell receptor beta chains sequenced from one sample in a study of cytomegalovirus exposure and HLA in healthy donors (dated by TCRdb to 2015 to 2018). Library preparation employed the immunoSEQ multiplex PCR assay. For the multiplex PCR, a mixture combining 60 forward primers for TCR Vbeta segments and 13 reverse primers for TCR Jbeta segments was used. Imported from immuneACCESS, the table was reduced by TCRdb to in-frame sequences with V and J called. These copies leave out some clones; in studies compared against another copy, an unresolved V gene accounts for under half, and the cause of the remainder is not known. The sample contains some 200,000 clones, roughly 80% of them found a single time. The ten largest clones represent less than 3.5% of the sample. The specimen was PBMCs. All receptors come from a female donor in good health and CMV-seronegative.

The CDR3 sequence is CASSKYGRAYGYTF. CDR3 nucleotide sequence: TGTGCCAGCAGTAAATATGGGCGGGCCTATGGCTACACCTTC. The chain employs TRBV6-5 and TRBJ1-2; D is undetermined. The V end was cut by 5 bases, the J end by 4 bases, with 14 bases between. The V gene's germline CDR1 is MNHEY and CDR2 SVGAGI. The CDR3 has 14 amino acids.

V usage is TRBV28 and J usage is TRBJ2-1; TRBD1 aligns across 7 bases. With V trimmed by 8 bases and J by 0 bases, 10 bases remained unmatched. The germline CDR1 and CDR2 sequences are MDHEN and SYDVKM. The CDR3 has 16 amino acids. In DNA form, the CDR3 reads TGTGCCAGCCACTCCTTCGACAGGGACTCCTACAATGAGCAGTTCTTC. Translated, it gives CASHSFDRDSYNEQFF.

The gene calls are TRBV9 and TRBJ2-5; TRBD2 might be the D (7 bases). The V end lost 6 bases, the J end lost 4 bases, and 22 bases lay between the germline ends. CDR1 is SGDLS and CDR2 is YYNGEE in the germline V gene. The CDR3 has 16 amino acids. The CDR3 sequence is CASNLGGGPSLETQYF. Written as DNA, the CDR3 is TGTGCCAGCAACCTAGGGGGGGGGCCTAGTTTAGAGACCCAGTACTTC.

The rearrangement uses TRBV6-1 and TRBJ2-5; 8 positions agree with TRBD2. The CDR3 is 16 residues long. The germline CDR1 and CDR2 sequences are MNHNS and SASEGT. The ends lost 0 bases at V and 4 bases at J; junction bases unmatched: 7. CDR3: CASSEAQRGGAETQYF. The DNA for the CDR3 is TGTGCCAGCAGTGAAGCGCAACGGGGGGGGGCAGAGACCCAGTACTTC.

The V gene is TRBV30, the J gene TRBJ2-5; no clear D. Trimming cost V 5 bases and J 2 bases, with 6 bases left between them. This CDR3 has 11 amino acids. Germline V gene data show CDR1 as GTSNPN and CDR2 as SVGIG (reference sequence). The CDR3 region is CAWAGQETQYF. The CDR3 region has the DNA TGTGCCTGGGCAGGTCAAGAGACCCAGTACTTC.

The CDR3 reads CAISEQTATNEKLFF. The CDR3 nucleotides are TGTGCCATCAGTGAGCAGACAGCAACTAATGAAAAACTGTTTTTT. This sequence joins TRBV10-3 and TRBJ1-4; TRBD1 might be the D (5 bases). The germline gives CDR1 ENHRY, CDR2 SYGVKD. Trimming left V 2 bases short and J 0 bases short, with 7 bases between. The CDR3 sequence is 15 residues long.

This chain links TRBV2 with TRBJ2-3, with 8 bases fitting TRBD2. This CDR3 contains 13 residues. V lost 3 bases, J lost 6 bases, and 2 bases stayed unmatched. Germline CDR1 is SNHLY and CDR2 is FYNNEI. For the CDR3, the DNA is TGTGCCAGCAGTGATTTAGCGGGGGATACGCAGTATTTT. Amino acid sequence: CASSDLAGDTQYF.

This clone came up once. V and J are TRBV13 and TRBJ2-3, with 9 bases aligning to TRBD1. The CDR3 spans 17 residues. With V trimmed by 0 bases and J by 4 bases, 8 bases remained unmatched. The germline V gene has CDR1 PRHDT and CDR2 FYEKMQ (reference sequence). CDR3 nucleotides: TGTGCCAGCAGCTTAGGACCGGGACAGGGTGTCCCAGATACGCAGTATTTT. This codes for CASSLGPGQGVPDTQYF.

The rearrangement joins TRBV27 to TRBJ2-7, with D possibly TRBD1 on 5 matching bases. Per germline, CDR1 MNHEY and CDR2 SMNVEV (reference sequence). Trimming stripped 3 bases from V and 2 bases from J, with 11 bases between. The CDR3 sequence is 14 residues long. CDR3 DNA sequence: TGTGCCAGCAGTTTTAGGGGCCCCCCCTACGAGCAGTACTTC. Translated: CASSFRGPPYEQYF.

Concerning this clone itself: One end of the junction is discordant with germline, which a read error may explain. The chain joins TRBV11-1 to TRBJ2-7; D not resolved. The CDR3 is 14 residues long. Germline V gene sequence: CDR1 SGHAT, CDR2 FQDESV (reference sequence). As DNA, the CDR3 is TGTGCCAGCAGCCGAATCCTACTGTCCTCCGAGCAGTACTTC. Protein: CASSRILLSSEQYF.

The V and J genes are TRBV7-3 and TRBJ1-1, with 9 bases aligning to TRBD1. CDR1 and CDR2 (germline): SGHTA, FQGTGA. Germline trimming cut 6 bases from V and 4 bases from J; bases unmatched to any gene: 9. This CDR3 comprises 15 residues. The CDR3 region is CASRRTGGAGTEAFF. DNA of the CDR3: TGTGCCAGCAGACGAACAGGGGGCGCGGGCACTGAAGCTTTCTTT. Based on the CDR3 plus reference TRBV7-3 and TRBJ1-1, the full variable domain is GAGVSQTPSNKVTEKGKYVELRCDPISGHTALYWYRQSLGQGPEFLIYFQGTGAADDSGLPNDRFFAVRPEGSVSTLKIQRTERGDSAVYLCASRRTGGAGTEAFFGQGTRLTVV.

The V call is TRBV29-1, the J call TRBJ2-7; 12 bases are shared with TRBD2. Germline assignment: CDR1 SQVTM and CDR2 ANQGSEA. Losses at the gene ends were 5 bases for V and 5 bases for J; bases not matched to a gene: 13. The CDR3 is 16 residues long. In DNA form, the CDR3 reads TGCAGCGTTCTAAGGCCTAGCGGGGGGGCCGGGGACGAGCAGTACTTC. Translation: CSVLRPSGGAGDEQYF.

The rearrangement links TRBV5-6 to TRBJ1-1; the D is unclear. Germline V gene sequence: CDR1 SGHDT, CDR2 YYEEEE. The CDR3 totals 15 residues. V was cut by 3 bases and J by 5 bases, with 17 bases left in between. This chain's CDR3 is CASSSLRSSHTEAFF. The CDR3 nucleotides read TGTGCCAGCAGCTCCCTTCGGTCGAGTCATACTGAAGCTTTCTTT.

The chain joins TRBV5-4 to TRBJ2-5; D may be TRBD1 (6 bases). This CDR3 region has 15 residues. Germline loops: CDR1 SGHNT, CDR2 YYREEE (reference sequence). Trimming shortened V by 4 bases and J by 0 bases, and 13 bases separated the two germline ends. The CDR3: CASSTDRTYQETQYF. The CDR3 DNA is TGTGCCAGCAGCACAGACAGGACGTACCAAGAGACCCAGTACTTC.

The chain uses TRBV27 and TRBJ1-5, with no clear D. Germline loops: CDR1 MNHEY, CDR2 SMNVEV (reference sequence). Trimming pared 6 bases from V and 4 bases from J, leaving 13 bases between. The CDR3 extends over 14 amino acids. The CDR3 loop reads CASSVLSSNQPQHF. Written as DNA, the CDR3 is TGTGCCAGCAGCGTACTTAGCTCAAATCAGCCCCAGCATTTT.

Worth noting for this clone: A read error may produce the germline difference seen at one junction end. Here the CDR3 DNA reads TGTGCCGGCAGTTGGGAGCGGGGGGTCCAAGAGACCCAGTACTTC. Translating gives CAGSWERGVQETQYF. This chain joins TRBV2 and TRBJ2-5; 9 positions match TRBD2. Germline V gene lookup returns CDR1 SNHLY and CDR2 FYNNEI. This CDR3 comprises 15 residues.

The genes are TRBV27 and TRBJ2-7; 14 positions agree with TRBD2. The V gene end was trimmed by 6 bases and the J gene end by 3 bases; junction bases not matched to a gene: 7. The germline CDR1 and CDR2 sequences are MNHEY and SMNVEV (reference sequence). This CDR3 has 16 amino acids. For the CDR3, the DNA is TGTGCCAGCAGCCGGGGGACTAGCGGGGGAAACTACGAGCAGTACTTC. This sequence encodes CASSRGTSGGNYEQYF.

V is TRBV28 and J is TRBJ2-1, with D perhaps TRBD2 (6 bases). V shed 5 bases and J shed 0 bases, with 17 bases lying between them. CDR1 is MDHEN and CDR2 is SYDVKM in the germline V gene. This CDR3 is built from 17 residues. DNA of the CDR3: TGTGCCAGCAGTCCCTCTTTGGGACTGGGCTCCTACAATGAGCAGTTCTTC. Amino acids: CASSPSLGLGSYNEQFF.

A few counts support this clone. CDR3 amino acids: CASSIGDSFNQPQHF. Here the CDR3 DNA reads TGTGCCAGTAGTATAGGAGACAGCTTTAATCAGCCCCAGCATTTT. The chain combines TRBV19 with TRBJ1-5, with a possible D match to TRBD1 (5 bases). V was pared by 1 base and J by 4 bases, with 11 bases between. The CDR3 contains 15 residues. Germline CDR1 reads LNHDA; CDR2 reads SQIVND (reference sequence).

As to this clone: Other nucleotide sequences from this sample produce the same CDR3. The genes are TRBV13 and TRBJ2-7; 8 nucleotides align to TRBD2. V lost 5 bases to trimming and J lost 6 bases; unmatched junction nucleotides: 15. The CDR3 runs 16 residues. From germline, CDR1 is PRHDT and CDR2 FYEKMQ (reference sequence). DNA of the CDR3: TGTGCCAGCAGCCCTCACGCAGGGCGGGGGGCCGGCGAGCAGTACTTC. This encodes CASSPHAGRGAGEQYF.

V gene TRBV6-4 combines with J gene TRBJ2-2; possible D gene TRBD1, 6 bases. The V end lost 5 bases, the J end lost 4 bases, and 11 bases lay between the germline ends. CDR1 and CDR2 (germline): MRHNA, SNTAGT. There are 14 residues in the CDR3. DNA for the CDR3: TGTGCCAGCAGTCCAGGGGCAGGCACCGGGGAGCTGTTTTTT. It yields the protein CASSPGAGTGELFF.

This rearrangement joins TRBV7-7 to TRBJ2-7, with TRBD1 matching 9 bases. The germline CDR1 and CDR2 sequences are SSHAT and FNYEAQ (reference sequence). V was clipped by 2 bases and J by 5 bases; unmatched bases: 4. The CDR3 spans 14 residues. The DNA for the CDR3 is TGTGCCAGCAGCTTAACAGGGGGCTTCGACGAGCAGTACTTC. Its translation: CASSLTGGFDEQYF.

CDR3 loop: CASSKDRDEQYF. DNA of the CDR3: TGTGCCAGCAGCAAAGACCGGGACGAGCAGTACTTC. The rearrangement joins TRBV21-1 to TRBJ2-7; the table calls TRBD2, which could not be checked here. TRBV21-1 is a pseudogene. The CDR3 sequence is 12 residues long.

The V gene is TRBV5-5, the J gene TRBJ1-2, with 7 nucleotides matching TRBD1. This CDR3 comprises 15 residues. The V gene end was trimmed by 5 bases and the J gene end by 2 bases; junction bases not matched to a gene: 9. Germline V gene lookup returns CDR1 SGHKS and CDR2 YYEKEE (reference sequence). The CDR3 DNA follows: TGTGCCAGCAGTTATCTACAGGGGATCAACTATGGCTACACCTTC. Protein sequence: CASSYLQGINYGYTF.

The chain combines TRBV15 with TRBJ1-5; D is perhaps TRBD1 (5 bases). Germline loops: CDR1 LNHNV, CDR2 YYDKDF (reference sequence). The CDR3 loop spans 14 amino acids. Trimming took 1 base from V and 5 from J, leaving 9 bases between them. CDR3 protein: CATSRGWGDQPQHF. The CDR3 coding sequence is TGTGCCACCAGCAGAGGTTGGGGGGATCAGCCCCAGCATTTT.

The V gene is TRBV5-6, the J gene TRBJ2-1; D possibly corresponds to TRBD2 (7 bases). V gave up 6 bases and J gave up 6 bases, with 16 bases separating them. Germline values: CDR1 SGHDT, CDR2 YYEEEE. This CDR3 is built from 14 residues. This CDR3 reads CASTQGGAFNEQFF. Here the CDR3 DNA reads TGTGCCAGCACCCAAGGGGGGGCCTTCAATGAGCAGTTCTTC.

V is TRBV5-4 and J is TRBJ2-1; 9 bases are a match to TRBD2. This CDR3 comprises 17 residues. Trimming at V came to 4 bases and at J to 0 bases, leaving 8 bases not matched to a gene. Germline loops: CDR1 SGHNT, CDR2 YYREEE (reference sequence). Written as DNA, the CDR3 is TGTGCCAGCAGCCTGGGACTAGCAGACTACTCCTACAATGAGCAGTTCTTC. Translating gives CASSLGLADYSYNEQFF.

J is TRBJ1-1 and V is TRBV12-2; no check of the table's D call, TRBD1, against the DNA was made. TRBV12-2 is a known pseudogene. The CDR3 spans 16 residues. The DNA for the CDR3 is TGTGCAAGTCGCTTAGAGACAGGCTTCGGTGGCACTGAAGCTTTCTTT. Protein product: CASRLETGFGGTEAFF.

The CDR3 DNA reads as TGTGCCAGCAGCACCGACAGGGTAGGGGACTACGAGCAGTACTTC. It yields the protein CASSTDRVGDYEQYF. V gene TRBV9 combines with J gene TRBJ2-7; TRBD1 matches at 7 bases. CDR1 SGDLS and CDR2 YYNGEE come from the germline V gene. The V and J ends lost 4 bases and 3 bases, in that order; junction bases with no gene match: 10. This CDR3 contains 15 residues.

The CDR3 is CASSFRGQGNTEAFF. For the CDR3, the DNA is TGTGCCAGCAGCTTCCGAGGACAGGGTAACACTGAAGCTTTCTTT. The chain combines TRBV11-3 with TRBJ1-1; 8 bases map to TRBD1. Germline V lookup: CDR1 SGHNT, CDR2 YENEEA. The CDR3 is 15 amino acids. With V trimmed by 3 bases and J by 2 bases, 5 bases remained unmatched.